This is a list of T cell receptor beta chains from one sample in a study of identical twins. MiXCR was run by TCRdb on the 5' RACE reads, yielding one entry per CDR3 protein. The table has just under 650,000 distinct CDR3 sequences, around 7.4% seen once. A further study also used this sample, focusing on yellow fever vaccine responses in identical twins.

Material for sequencing was PBMCs. The receptors were gathered from a young woman in good health. Each CDR3 is given without its conserved first and last residue.

V gene	J gene	CDR3 protein
TRBV6-2/TRBV6-3	TRBJ2-4	ASRQGEIAKNIQY
TRBV11-3	TRBJ1-1	ASSFEGGTEAF
TRBV18	TRBJ2-2	ASLLDRNAGELV
TRBV4-1	TRBJ2-4	ASSHVKTSGGGGNIQY
TRBV24-1	TRBJ1-2	ATSDLSGNYGYT
TRBV12-3/TRBV12-4	TRBJ2-1	ASSPGTPQF
TRBV6-5	TRBJ1-6	ASSYKDRDSPLH
TRBV12-3/TRBV12-4	TRBJ2-1	ASSLWDFYNEQF
TRBV28	TRBJ2-6	ASSRGGPGANVLT
TRBV12-3/TRBV12-4	TRBJ2-1	ASSRLAGGIYNEQF
TRBV4-1	TRBJ2-2	ASSPMGVTNTGELF
TRBV10-1	TRBJ2-1	ASSPHGTSGRFDEQF
TRBV7-3	TRBJ2-4	TSSSMIAGQGSKNIQY
TRBV21-1	TRBJ2-3	ASSTPGARDRTSDTQY
TRBV2	TRBJ2-7	ASRHILAGEYEQY
TRBV6-5	TRBJ2-1	ASSSRLAGNGEQF
TRBV7-2	TRBJ1-2	ASSPRGEGQGWNGYT
TRBV29-1	TRBJ2-2	SVDDSGRTGELF
TRBV29-1	TRBJ2-3	SVEASSGGPDTQY
TRBV11-3	TRBJ2-2	ASSDRGTSNTGELF
TRBV29-1	TRBJ2-1	SVGRGSSYNEQF
TRBV20-1	TRBJ2-5	SAEIWESGETQY
TRBV4-1	TRBJ1-2	ASSPRDSVYGYT
TRBV4-2	TRBJ2-1	ASSQELGERGRGGRHEQF
TRBV28	TRBJ2-1	ASSLSMGRNYNEQF
TRBV24-1	TRBJ2-5	ATSDLGPSGRETQY
TRBV12-3/TRBV12-4	TRBJ2-3	ASRGTIDTQY
TRBV12-3/TRBV12-4	TRBJ1-3	ASSLMGQGNTIY
TRBV10-1	TRBJ2-3	ASTEELGGTDTQY
TRBV7-9	TRBJ1-6	ASSLGQKSSYNSPLH
TRBV4-1	TRBJ2-3	ASSLTTGSWTDTQY
TRBV14	TRBJ2-3	ASSQGGVTQY
TRBV6-2/TRBV6-3	TRBJ2-7	ASSYEQLPYEQY
TRBV7-7	TRBJ2-2	ATQRENTGELF
TRBV12-3/TRBV12-4	TRBJ2-1	ASRAGEGGPEQF
TRBV12-3/TRBV12-4	TRBJ1-1	ASSREQGWRTNTEAF
TRBV6-5	TRBJ1-1	ASSYLTQGGNTEAF
TRBV20-1	TRBJ2-3	SVGTSGRYGTDTQY
TRBV5-1	TRBJ2-1	ASRSVAGANEQF
TRBV20-1	TRBJ2-1	SAPTGGPSSYNEQF
TRBV29-1	TRBJ2-2	SVVGANTGELF
TRBV5-1	TRBJ1-1	ASSPIGSAEAF
TRBV3-1	TRBJ2-5	ASSQDRVGEQETQY
TRBV6-5	TRBJ2-3	ASSYSWTPGTDTQY
TRBV5-1	TRBJ2-5	ASSSMDRGGQETQY
TRBV9	TRBJ2-1	ASSAQTASSYNEQF
TRBV5-1	TRBJ2-7	ASSLDVAGQGAHLY
TRBV20-1	TRBJ2-5	SAHSGTEETQY